This note documents a single TCR beta chain sequence. Its antigen specificity is not known. No base qualities exist here, and no much larger clone lies one base off it. Libraries came from PCR. At the Johns Hopkins FTIC core, DNA from the cultured CD4+ T cells underwent TCR sequencing with the Oncomine TCR Beta short-read assay. The QIAamp micro DNA kit was used to extract genomic DNA from the cultured CD4+ T cells. The Oncomine TCR Beta libraries from cultured CD4+ T cells were pooled using unique dual indexes and then sequenced on an Illumina iSeq 100. Per the authors' processing: Non-productive sequences were removed, and CDR3s not starting with C, not ending with F or W, or shorter than 7 amino acids were discarded. Antigen-specific clonotypes were identified with the MANAFEST web application by comparing peptide-stimulated wells with reference and other culture wells. For a clone to be called positive, the clone needed an FDR below 0.05, an odds ratio above 5, and a productive frequency above 0.1% in at least two of three replicate wells. A clonotype counted as cross-reactive if it showed significant expansion both in the SARS-CoV-2 spike wells and in at least one common cold coronavirus spike condition. Similarity between CDR3 sequences was evaluated in R version 3.6.1 using Levenshtein distances (stringdist) and unrooted phylogenetic trees (ape). TCRdb cleaned the public reads at Q25 with fastp, built clones with MiXCR and kept in-frame beta chains. Every distinct CDR3 protein forms one entry, paired with its most common genes and DNA. Clone size and V and J calls follow TCRdb, not the original study. The sample profile shows about 30,000 distinct CDR3 sequences; around 60% of them were found once. In total, the top ten clones hold less than 20% of the sample.

The sample's treatment or condition label, in plain terms: approximately 9-day PBMC culture with coronavirus spike peptide pools or control peptides (ViraFEST assay). The ViraFEST assay, used in the study, expanded antigen-specific T cells with peptide pools and then identified the expanded clonotypes through TCR sequencing. The absence of prior SARS-CoV-2 infection in healthy vaccine recipients was confirmed by negative nucleocapsid antibody tests before and after vaccination. PBMCs were cultured at about 2 million per well in IMDM supplemented with about 5% human AB serum and approximately 10 IU/ml IL-2, with about 11 ug/ml peptide pools added. On days 3 and 7, half of the culture medium was replaced with fresh IL-2-containing medium. After around 11 days of culture, CD4+ T cells were isolated by negative selection with the EasySep CD4+ T cell isolation kit. Ficoll-Paque Plus gradient centrifugation was used to isolate PBMCs from whole blood, and the isolated PBMCs were then either used fresh or cryopreserved at -140C. Each culture condition was generally run in triplicate wells.

From a lookup of the germline V gene (reference sequence), CDR1 and CDR2 are GTSNPN and SVGIG. The trim is 3 bases for V and 7 bases for J, with a gap of 12 bases between the germline ends. The CDR3 numbers 13 residues from cysteine through phenylalanine. Just the 39-base CDR3 DNA is kept, in frame starting at base 1. These data belong to a study of vaccination and CD4 T cells after COVID-19 (dated 2022 in TCRdb). Some background on the complete study: The convalescent cohort comprised six males and four females, including two Hispanic individuals, seven Caucasians, two Asians and one multiracial person. In 10 COVID-19 convalescent patients and a few infection-naive healthy vaccine recipients, researchers compared the spike-specific CD4+ TCR repertoire from before mRNA vaccination with the repertoire from after. Control cultures used a CEFX viral epitope pool as positive control, an HIV-1 Nef peptide pool as negative control, or no peptide. Each participant got two doses of either the Pfizer-BioNTech BNT162b2 vaccine (n=8) or the Moderna mRNA-1273 vaccine (n=2). Post-vaccine blood samples were taken a median of around 68 days after the second vaccine dose, with a range of 14 to 241 days. Post-COVID blood samples were collected from convalescent patients a median of around 100 days after diagnosis, with a range of roughly 30 to 161 days. The cultures were stimulated with overlapping spike peptide pools from SARS-CoV-2 and from the common cold coronaviruses HCoV-NL63, HCoV-OC43 and HCoV-229E. Overall study outcomes, separate from this receptor: Of the vaccine-specific clones in convalescent patients, 304 of 307, or nearly all, reacted only to SARS-CoV-2 spike and did not cross-react with common cold coronaviruses. The number of convalescent patients in the study was relatively small, and the study did not examine early timepoints following natural infection. An increase in the median number of SARS-CoV-2-reactive clonotypes from 21 after infection to 35 to 40 after vaccination was observed, but the change was not found to be significant. In convalescent patients, a median approximately 86% of post-vaccine SARS-CoV-2-reactive clones were detected only after vaccination, and vaccine-specific priming was suggested by this finding.

The receptor chain draws on TRBV30 and TRBJ2-2; the D gene lacks a confident call. Specimen: CD4+ T cells from blood, cultured in vitro, collected after SARS-CoV-2 vaccination. This TCR was sampled from a human donor who received a COVID-19 vaccine. The CDR3 here reads CAWRKGEVGELFF. The nucleotide sequence is given as TGTGCCTGGAGAAAGGGTGAGGTCGGGGAGCTGTTTTTT.